This T cell receptor (beta chain) was sequenced in a study of PD-1 blockade in classical Hodgkin lymphoma. About this clone itself: Its antigen is undetermined.

Study results and caveats: Those starting nivolumab under 1 year post-ASCT were excluded.

The method was immunoSEQ multiplex PCR; TCRdb's version includes in-frame clones alone and lacks a portion of them. The sample lists about 96,000 clones, 85% to 95% occurring once. The sample's time point: cycle 4 day 1 (C4D1), after 5 to 7 weeks of nivolumab. Following autologous stem cell transplantation, relapse occurred in every patient, and exposure to brentuximab vedotin varied. The input for sequencing was peripheral blood mononuclear cells (PBMCs), taken before the fourth cycle of nivolumab. The sequence was collected from a human donor with classical Hodgkin lymphoma.

The CDR3 loop is CASSSQTGRGNTIYF. CDR3 sequence (DNA): TGCGCCAGCAGCTCACAGACAGGGCGAGGAAACACCATATATTTT. This chain joins TRBV5-1 and TRBJ1-3, with 7 bases aligning to TRBD1. The V segment lost 3 bases and the J segment 4 bases; nucleotides outside the gene matches: 7. This CDR3 comprises 15 residues. CDR1 is SGHRS, CDR2 YFSETQ, per germline.